One TCR beta chain is described in this entry. Followed over time, Seattle patients had been enrolled while infection was active. As originally analysed: Amplification with reference gene primers provided the estimates of nucleated cell counts. Libraries were prepared by immunoSEQ multiplex PCR; TCRdb keeps only in-frame clonotypes and omits some of them. V and J calls and clone size come straight from that table; D and trimming were deduced from the DNA. This table has some 240,000 clones, roughly 76% appearing once. These data belong to a study of blood T cell repertoires in COVID-19. Overall study context: COVID-19 samples, acute and convalescent, were from the United States, Italy and Spain. PBMCs, B-cell-depleted T cells, or T cells provided the cDNA or gDNA that made up the material.

This CDR3 region has 16 residues. The germline V gene has CDR1 MNHEY and CDR2 SMNVEV (reference sequence). V was clipped by 7 bases and J by 5 bases; unmatched bases: 10. This clonotype was sampled from a woman aged 80 or over with COVID-19, enrolled during active disease. The sequenced sample was peripheral blood. The gene calls are TRBV27 and TRBJ2-1; the match to TRBD2 covers 11 bases. The CDR3 bases are TGTGCCAGCACTTCGCTGACTAGCGGGAACCACAATGAGCAGTTCTTC. This encodes CASTSLTSGNHNEQFF.